Presented here are 17 T cell receptor beta chains from one specimen sequenced in a study of blood T cells in healthy people across ages. Primers used in a second PCR of roughly 7 to 12 cycles were a sample-barcoded 5' primer and a J-beta primer mix. TCRdb independently ran MiXCR on the 5' RACE reads; one entry per CDR3 protein. Among about 1.5 million distinct CDR3 sequences listed, less than 45% were seen once. The sequencing sample was made of blood. These TCRs come from a woman under 30 in good health.

The J gene is TRBJ2-5, the V gene TRBV12-3 or TRBV12-4, with TRBD2 identical over 7 bases. Losses at the gene ends were 4 bases for V and 2 bases for J; bases not matched to a gene: 10. This CDR3 region has 16 residues. As DNA, the CDR3 is TGTGCCAGCAGTTCGGGGAGGGTTGGGTTACAAGAGACCCAGTACTTC. Its translation is CASSSGRVGLQETQYF.

This clonotype was observed a few times. J is TRBJ2-1 and V is TRBV4-1, with D perhaps TRBD2 (6 bases). CDR3 length equals 16 residues. The germline gives CDR1 MGHRA, CDR2 YSYEKL. The V gene lost 1 base and the J gene lost 3 bases, with 13 bases spanning the gap. CDR3 protein: CASSQGGDSFYNEQFF. The CDR3 DNA reads TGCGCCAGCAGCCAAGGGGGGGACTCCTTCTACAATGAGCAGTTCTTC.

This clonotype has just a few counts. The chain is built from TRBV12-3 or TRBV12-4 and TRBJ2-1; perhaps TRBD2 as D (6 bases). The CDR3 is made up of 15 amino acids. V dropped 4 bases and J dropped 10 bases, with 20 bases sitting between them. The CDR3 DNA follows: TGTGCCAGCAGTTCCTTCTTGGGGGGAAGAAAAGAGCAGTTCTTC. Translation: CASSSFLGGRKEQFF.

This chain connects TRBV29-1 to TRBJ2-5; possible D gene TRBD1, 5 bases. The CDR3 covers 13 residues. V shed 4 bases and J shed 0 bases, with 9 bases lying between them. Germline values: CDR1 SQVTM, CDR2 ANQGSEA. CDR3 in amino acids: CSVGQHNQETQYF. In DNA form, the CDR3 reads TGCAGCGTTGGACAGCATAACCAAGAGACCCAGTACTTC.

In the case of this clonotype: One end of the junction is discordant with germline, which a read error may explain. This chain joins TRBV12-3 or TRBV12-4 and TRBJ2-3, with 11 bases that match TRBD2. The CDR3 contains 16 residues. Written as DNA, the CDR3 is TGTGCCAGCAACAACCTAGCGGGAGGAGAAGCAGATGCGCAGTATTTT. Residues: CASNNLAGGEADAQYF.

In its sample, this clonotype was seen many times. The chain employs TRBV13 and TRBJ2-7, with D possibly being TRBD1 (6 bases). The CDR3 runs 15 residues. Germline assignment: CDR1 PRHDT and CDR2 FYEKMQ (reference sequence). V dropped 4 bases and J dropped 0 bases, with 13 bases sitting between them. The CDR3 protein is CASSSPQTGSYEQYF. CDR3 DNA sequence: TGTGCCAGCAGCTCCCCCCAGACAGGCTCCTACGAGCAGTACTTC.

The chain has TRBV27 and TRBJ2-7, with a weak D call TRBD1 (8 bases). From germline, CDR1 is MNHEY and CDR2 SMNVEV (reference sequence). The CDR3 spans 16 residues. Trimming cost V 4 bases and J 5 bases, with 21 bases left between them. The CDR3 DNA reads TGTGCCAGCAGTTCCACTACAGGGGGAGGGTTAGACGAGCAGTACTTC. It yields the protein CASSSTTGGGLDEQYF.

There are many counts of this clonotype. This rearrangement joins TRBV11-2 to TRBJ1-5; no definite D call. V gave up 3 bases and J gave up 4 bases, with 7 bases separating them. CDR1 is SGHAT and CDR2 is FQNNGV in the germline V gene. This CDR3 has 13 residues. The CDR3 loop reads CASSLYTNQPQHF. The CDR3 DNA sequence: TGTGCCAGCAGCTTGTACACTAATCAGCCCCAGCATTTT.

This clonotype was counted a few times. The chain joins TRBV12-3 or TRBV12-4 to TRBJ2-7, with D possibly TRBD1 on 6 matching bases. CDR3 length: 15 amino acids. V lost 6 bases and J lost 3, with 18 bases in between. CDR3 sequence: CASSPVQGFVYEQYF. As DNA, the CDR3 is TGTGCCAGCAGCCCCGTACAGGGTTTTGTCTACGAGCAGTACTTC.

The rearrangement links TRBV7-9 to TRBJ2-4; D gene ambiguous. Matching the DNA end better, TRBJ2-7 makes the J call doubtful. Germline assignment: CDR1 SEHNR and CDR2 FQNEAQ (reference sequence). This CDR3 has 14 residues. In DNA, the CDR3 is TGTGCCAGCAGCCTAGGACCCCATACCTACGAGCAGTACTTC. Translating it yields CASSLGPHTYEQYF.

The rearrangement uses TRBV29-1 and TRBJ1-2; maybe TRBD1 (5 bases). With 4 bases removed from V and 7 bases from J, the gap between germline ends came to 13 bases. CDR1 is SQVTM, CDR2 ANQGSEA, per germline. This CDR3 spans 12 amino acids. This chain's CDR3 is CSVVVDGGGYTF. The DNA of the CDR3 is TGCAGCGTTGTCGTGGATGGGGGTGGCTACACCTTC. Complete variable domain (other parts from reference TRBV29-1 and TRBJ1-2): SAVISQKPSRDICQRGTSLTIQCQVDSQVTMMFWYRQQPGQSLTLIATANQGSEATYESGFVIDKFPISRPNLTFSTLTVSNMSPEDSSIYLCSVVVDGGGYTFGSGTRLTVV.

The CDR3 sequence is CASSEPPDSENTEAFF. For the CDR3, the DNA is TGTGCCAGCAGTGAACCCCCGGACAGCGAGAACACTGAAGCTTTCTTT. V is TRBV2 and J is TRBJ1-1, with D possibly being TRBD1 (6 bases). CDR3 length equals 16 residues. Germline assignment: CDR1 SNHLY and CDR2 FYNNEI. Deletions cut 2 bases from V and 1 base from J, with 14 bases between.

This clonotype showed up just a few times. The chain uses TRBV20-1 and TRBJ2-5; D might be TRBD1 or TRBD2, each matching 6 bases. Matching the DNA end better, TRBJ2-7 makes the J call doubtful. The germline V gene encodes CDR1 DFQATT and CDR2 SNEGSKA (reference sequence). CDR3 size: 11 residues. CDR3 DNA: TGCAGTGCTAAGGGGGGCTACGAGCAGTACTTC. Translating gives CSAKGGYEQYF.

The rearrangement uses TRBV9 and TRBJ1-2, with a tentative D call TRBD1 (6 bases). Per germline, CDR1 SGDLS and CDR2 YYNGEE. This CDR3 has 15 amino acids. V was trimmed by 0 bases and J by 0 bases, leaving 9 bases between them. This CDR3 reads CASSVGQVSNYGYTF. DNA for the CDR3: TGTGCCAGCAGCGTAGGACAGGTCTCTAACTATGGCTACACCTTC.

The chain links TRBV3-1 to TRBJ1-6; 10 positions match TRBD1. The CDR3 consists of 16 residues. Trimming took 2 bases from V and 5 from J; bases not matched to a gene: 3. The germline CDR1 and CDR2 sequences are LGHDT and YNNKEL (reference sequence). Here the CDR3 reads CASSQRGTGDNSPLHF. The DNA for the CDR3 is TGTGCCAGCAGCCAACGAGGGACAGGGGATAATTCACCCCTCCACTTT.

The gene calls are TRBV4-2 and TRBJ2-3; 7 bases agree with TRBD2. CDR3 size: 14 residues. Germline CDR1 is LGHNA and CDR2 is YNFKEQ. V was pared by 3 bases and J by 4 bases, with 4 bases of the junction left unmatched. The CDR3 is CASSHGLDADTQYF. In DNA form, the CDR3 reads TGTGCCAGCAGCCACGGACTAGATGCAGATACGCAGTATTTT.

This clonotype was observed a handful of times. The chain joins TRBV4-3 to TRBJ2-7, with 8 bases lining up with TRBD1. The CDR3 loop spans 16 amino acids. Germline assignment: CDR1 LGHNA and CDR2 YSLEER. V lost 1 base to trimming and J lost 2 bases; unmatched junction nucleotides: 7. The chain's CDR3 is CASSQGAGQGAYEQYF. The CDR3 DNA is TGCGCCAGCAGCCAAGGCGCAGGACAGGGAGCCTACGAGCAGTACTTC.